This TCR beta chain is drawn from a study of T cell repertoires in cytomegalovirus infection. Trimming at V came to 5 bases and at J to 7 bases, leaving 8 bases not matched to a gene. This CDR3 has 15 amino acids. Per germline, CDR1 SGHVS and CDR2 FNYEAQ. In this sample, this clonotype turned up many times. Its antigen remains unknown. TCRdb used MiXCR to reprocess the reads, holding one entry per CDR3 protein. The data hold roughly 300,000 distinct CDR3 sequences, with around 25% observed a single time. Study conclusions and caveats: Cumulative public TCR beta family frequency identified carriers of CMV plus the relevant HLA.

The chain is built from TRBV7-6 and TRBJ2-1, with TRBD2 matching 10 bases. Sequencing was done on a sample of PBMCs. The TCR comes from a human donor in good health (CMV status not recorded). Some clones in this sample may be carry-over from other donors' samples. DNA of the CDR3: TGTGCCAGCAGCGTCGGACTAGCGGTCGCAAATGAGCAGTTCTTC. Its protein is CASSVGLAVANEQFF.